This T cell receptor (beta chain) appears in the sequencing data of a study of blood T cell repertoires in COVID-19. Study at large: Donors in the United States, Italy and Spain gave samples during acute or convalescent COVID-19. Sources were T cells, B-cell-depleted T cells, or PBMCs; the material itself was cDNA or gDNA.

Profiling relied on immunoSEQ multiplex PCR, and the TCRdb table lists in-frame clones only, not all of them. The sample yields fewer than 600,000 clones, 89% seen once. Seattle researchers signed up patients amid active infection and tracked them longitudinally. The CDR3 is made up of 17 amino acids. Germline values: CDR1 MGHRA, CDR2 YSYEKL. Trimming shortened V by 4 bases and J by 2 bases, and 20 bases separated the two germline ends. The TCR originated in a young man with COVID-19, enrolled during active disease. V and J are TRBV4-1 and TRBJ1-1; D possibly corresponds to TRBD1 (5 bases). Sequencing input: peripheral blood. Here the CDR3 reads CASSPRIRQLTNTEAFF. The CDR3 DNA is TGCGCCAGCAGCCCGAGAATACGACAGCTAACTAACACTGAAGCTTTCTTT.